These T cell receptor beta chains were read from a single sample in a study of shared clonotypes between healthy human individuals. The repertoire was sequenced with immunoSEQ multiplex PCR; TCRdb's copy has only in-frame clones and lacks some. In the table there are 490,000 or so clones, roughly 85% of which are singletons. Sequenced: PBMCs. These receptors were obtained from a woman aged 40-49 years in good health. Some clones in this sample may be carry-over from other donors' samples. CDR3s include the opening cysteine and the closing phenylalanine or tryptophan. The order of the fields is J gene, V gene, D gene, clone size, CDR3 protein, CDR3 DNA. D genes are given only for firm matches. The size entry is marked missing in some rows and otherwise reads once, few, many or a size class.

>TRBJ2-2|TRBV30|TRBD2|-
CAWSRVAGGQTGELFF
TGTGCCTGGAGTAGGGTTGCGGGAGGGCAAACCGGGGAGCTGTTTTTT
>TRBJ1-4|TRBV28|-|-
CASSFGLEKLFF
TGTGCCAGCAGTTTTGGGCTTGAAAAACTGTTTTTT
>TRBJ1-1|TRBV6-1|-|-
CASSGGQPGTVAFF
TGTGCCAGCAGTGGAGGACAGCCTGGCACGGTAGCTTTCTTT
>TRBJ2-7|TRBV9|-|-
CASSLRAESYEQYF
TGTGCCAGCAGCCTTCGAGCGGAATCCTACGAGCAGTACTTC
>TRBJ2-5|TRBV7-8|-|-
CASTSRAGGGETQYF
TGTGCCAGCACCTCTCGGGCGGGTGGCGGCGAGACCCAGTACTTC
>TRBJ2-7|TRBV30|TRBD1|many
CAWSVETGHYEQYF
TGTGCCTGGAGTGTGGAGACAGGGCATTACGAGCAGTACTTC
>TRBJ1-4|TRBV4-1|-|-
CASSPKGGNGGEKLFF
TGCGCCAGCAGCCCGAAGGGCGGGAATGGAGGTGAAAAACTGTTTTTT
>TRBJ1-2|TRBV6-1|TRBD1|few
CASSEDRISYGYTF
TGTGCCAGCAGTGAGGACAGGATTTCCTATGGCTACACCTTC
>TRBJ1-5|TRBV28|-|many
CASSPDSYSNQPQHF
TGTGCCAGCAGTCCCGACAGCTATAGCAATCAGCCCCAGCATTTT
>TRBJ1-4|TRBV2|-|-
CASSVNLGPEKLFF
TGTGCCAGCAGTGTAAACTTGGGACCCGAAAAACTGTTTTTT
>TRBJ1-1|TRBV19|-|-
CASTSGRTNTEAFF
TGTGCCAGTACCTCCGGACGGACAAACACTGAAGCTTTCTTT
>TRBJ2-6|TRBV28|-|-
CASSATSGANVLTF
TGTGCCAGCAGTGCCACGTCTGGGGCCAACGTCCTGACTTTC
>TRBJ2-2|TRBV7-8|-|-
CASSLGGNGELFF
TGTGCCAGCAGCTTAGGGGGAAACGGGGAGCTGTTTTTT
>TRBJ2-1|TRBV7-9|TRBD2|once
CASSPPAGLATYNEQFF
TGTGCCAGCAGCCCGCCCGCCGGACTAGCGACCTACAATGAGCAGTTCTTC
>TRBJ1-1|TRBV4-1|-|-
CASSQVGVMNTEAFF
TGCGCCAGCAGCCAAGTCGGAGTAATGAACACTGAAGCTTTCTTT
>TRBJ2-3|TRBV7-2|-|-
CASSPGLVPDTQYF
TGTGCCAGCAGCCCGGGCCTCGTCCCAGATACGCAGTATTTT
>TRBJ2-3|TRBV18|-|-
CASSAAGAVGGDTQYF
TGTGCCAGCTCAGCGGCCGGGGCCGTAGGGGGAGATACGCAGTATTTT
>TRBJ2-2|TRBV29-1|-|-
CSAVISTGELFF
TGCAGCGCCGTGATCTCCACCGGGGAGCTGTTTTTT
>TRBJ2-7|TRBV30|-|once
CASHSGLSYEQYF
TGTGCCTCACACAGCGGCCTCTCCTACGAGCAGTACTTC
>TRBJ1-5|TRBV4-2|TRBD1|-
CASSQSGTDNQPQHF
TGTGCCAGCAGCCAATCCGGGACAGACAATCAGCCCCAGCATTTT
>TRBJ2-3|TRBV28|TRBD1|-
CASSLGGTGMPDTQYF
TGTGCCAGCAGTTTGGGTGGGACAGGGATGCCAGATACGCAGTATTTT
>TRBJ2-7|TRBV21-1|-|-
CASSKVFWPSSYEQYF
TGTGCCAGCAGCAAAGTTTTCTGGCCCAGCTCCTACGAGCAGTACTTC
>TRBJ2-3|TRBV4-3|TRBD1|-
CASSQGDRGPTDTQYF
TGCGCCAGCAGCCAAGGGGACAGGGGGCCCACAGATACGCAGTATTTT
>TRBJ2-3|TRBV29-1|-|-
CSVSQGGGTDTQYF
TGCAGCGTCTCACAGGGAGGGGGCACAGATACGCAGTATTTT
>TRBJ2-3|TRBV7-9|-|-
CASEVAGTDTQYF
TGTGCCAGCGAGGTGGCGGGGACCGATACGCAGTATTTT
>TRBJ2-2|TRBV10-3|-|-
CAISEPNPGELFF
TGTGCCATCAGTGAGCCGAACCCCGGGGAGCTGTTTTTT
>TRBJ1-3|TRBV5-6|-|-
CASSLQGAGNTIYF
TGTGCCAGCAGCTTACAGGGCGCAGGAAACACCATATATTTT
>TRBJ2-3|TRBV5-8|TRBD1|-
CASSFRGQAEDTQYF
TGTGCCAGCAGCTTCCGAGGACAGGCGGAGGATACGCAGTATTTT
>TRBJ1-2|TRBV30|-|-
CAWSSGAGYTF
TGTGCCTGGAGCTCCGGAGCCGGCTACACCTTC
>TRBJ2-4|TRBV11-2|TRBD1|-
CASSSTGGSRSFSKNIQYF
TGTGCCAGCAGTTCCACAGGGGGCTCCCGGTCCTTCTCCAAAAACATTCAGTACTTC
>TRBJ1-2|TRBV28|TRBD1|-
CASSALDREGNGYTF
TGTGCCAGCAGTGCCCTGGACAGGGAAGGAAATGGCTACACCTTC
>TRBJ1-1|TRBV6-1|-|-
CASSEGVSEAFF
TGTGCCAGCAGTGAAGGGGTAAGTGAAGCTTTCTTT
>TRBJ1-4|TRBV6-5|-|-
CASSYARDSDEKLFF
TGTGCCAGCAGTTACGCTCGAGACAGTGATGAAAAACTGTTTTTT
>TRBJ2-1|TRBV11-2|-|-
CASSLVRQPYNEQFF
TGTGCCAGCAGCTTGGTCAGACAGCCCTACAATGAGCAGTTCTTC
>TRBJ1-2|TRBV23-1|-|few
CASRPGFYGYTF
TGCGCCAGCAGACCAGGATTCTATGGCTACACCTTC
>TRBJ1-5|TRBV7-6|-|-
CASSPPGENQPQHF
TGTGCCAGCAGCCCCCCGGGGGAAAATCAGCCCCAGCATTTT
>TRBJ2-1|TRBV5-1|TRBD1|few
CASSTGQGALLFF
TGCGCCAGCAGCACCGGACAGGGGGCGCTTCTGTTCTTC
>TRBJ1-5|TRBV4-1|-|-
CASSLVDGSGQPQHF
TGCGCCAGCAGCCTTGTGGACGGCTCGGGGCAGCCCCAGCATTTT
>TRBJ2-7|TRBV27|TRBD2|-
CACRSAGLEQYF
TGTGCCTGCCGGTCAGCGGGACTCGAGCAGTACTTC
>TRBJ1-2|TRBV10-3|-|-
CAISDPGRKDGYTF
TGTGCCATCAGTGACCCGGGACGGAAGGATGGCTACACCTTC
>TRBJ2-7|TRBV10-3|-|once
CAIRGTSYEQYF
TGTGCCATCAGGGGGACTTCCTACGAGCAGTACTTC
>TRBJ2-1|TRBV7-2|TRBD1|-
CASSPSPGQGYNEQFF
TGTGCCAGCAGCCCAAGCCCGGGACAGGGATACAATGAGCAGTTCTTC
>TRBJ2-2|TRBV10-3|TRBD1|-
CAISGQGDTGELFF
TGTGCCATCAGTGGACAGGGGGACACCGGGGAGCTGTTTTTT
>TRBJ2-7|TRBV18|-|-
CASSPTDDYEQYF
TGTGCCAGCTCACCGACGGATGACTACGAGCAGTACTTC
>TRBJ2-1|TRBV28|-|-
CASSFEDEQFF
TGTGCCAGCAGTTTTGAGGATGAGCAGTTCTTC
>TRBJ2-2|TRBV9|-|-
CASSVAGVNTGELFF
TGTGCCAGCAGCGTAGCGGGAGTTAACACCGGGGAGCTGTTTTTT
>TRBJ1-3|TRBV7-2|-|few
CASSPIGTFSGNTIYF
TGTGCCAGCAGCCCAATCGGGACTTTCTCTGGAAACACCATATATTTT
>TRBJ2-5|TRBV28|TRBD2|few
CASSPIWGGSQETQYF
TGTGCCAGCAGCCCTATATGGGGAGGGAGCCAAGAGACCCAGTACTTC
>TRBJ2-5|TRBV18|TRBD2|-
CASSRLAAETQYF
TGTGCCAGCTCGAGACTAGCGGCAGAGACCCAGTACTTC
>TRBJ2-3|TRBV5-4|TRBD2|-
CASSLSAGVTTDTQYF
TGTGCCAGCAGCTTGAGTGCGGGAGTAACCACAGATACGCAGTATTTT
>TRBJ2-5|TRBV10-2|TRBD2|few
CASSDSREGGETQYF
TGCGCCAGCAGTGATTCGCGGGAGGGCGGGGAGACCCAGTACTTC
>TRBJ2-5|TRBV15|-|few
CATQLGKAAQETQYF
TGTGCCACCCAATTGGGAAAAGCGGCCCAAGAGACCCAGTACTTC
>TRBJ1-5|TRBV28|-|-
CASSLIVGQPQHF
TGTGCCAGCAGTCTAATCGTGGGTCAGCCCCAGCATTTT
>TRBJ1-2|TRBV29-1|TRBD1|-
CSVGTGTNYGYTF
TGCAGCGTTGGGACAGGGACCAACTATGGCTACACCTTC
>TRBJ2-7|TRBV4-2|TRBD2|many
CASSQDPAASGSIKQYF
TGTGCCAGCAGCCAAGATCCTGCGGCTAGCGGGAGTATCAAGCAGTACTTC
>TRBJ2-2|TRBV6-5|-|-
CASSYGRNTGELFF
TGTGCCAGCAGTTACGGACGGAACACCGGGGAGCTGTTTTTT